Included here is one TCR beta chain sequence, with context. The antigen remains undetermined. UMI-tagged TRB cDNA libraries were built via 5' RACE. TCRdb reworked the 5' RACE reads into one entry per CDR3 protein, no DNA. The sample table sets out approximately 88,000 distinct CDR3 sequences. Per germline, CDR1 KGHSH and CDR2 LQKENI. The CDR3 is 13 residues long. This specimen belongs to a study of CXCR3-negative and CXCR3-positive naive CD8 T cells. Study-level points and caveats: Researchers report that CXCR3-positive naive cells carry more hydrophobic TRB CDR3s than CXCR3-negative naive cells. Naive CXCR3-positive and CXCR3-negative cells shared TRBV-TRBJ usage; memory cells diverged.

This sequence originates from a human donor in good health. Some clones in this sample may be carry-over from other donors' samples. Sequences were obtained from naive CXCR3- CD8+ T cells from blood. Subset indicated: CD45RO-CCR7+CD27+CD95- naive CD8+ T cells lacking CXCR3 (TNR3-). V usage is TRBV18 and J usage is TRBJ1-1. CDR3 amino acids: CASSYGKNTEAFF.